This T cell receptor (beta chain) comes out of a study of T-cell reconstitution after alpha-beta-depleted transplantation in children. In this sample, this clonotype turned up a few times. Unique molecular identifiers were used in preparing the TCRbeta library. TCRdb re-analysed the PCR reads in MiXCR, keeping a single row per CDR3 protein. The sample yields about 500,000 distinct CDR3 sequences, 32% seen once. CDR3 size: 17 residues. The germline V and J ends were trimmed by 1 base and 4 bases, with 19 bases remaining between them. The V gene's germline CDR1 is SGHVS and CDR2 FQNEAQ. Specimen: PBMCs from the stem cell graft donor, collected from the stem cell graft. This sequence joins TRBV7-8 and TRBJ1-2, with no clear D. This clonotype was obtained from a human donor who donated a stem cell graft to a child with aplastic anemia. For the CDR3, the DNA is TGTGCCAGCAGCTTAGGGCTCTTTGTGGGAGCCGCCTATGGCTACACCTTC. Its translation: CASSLGLFVGAAYGYTF.